These 8 T cell receptor beta chains share one sample of origin, sequenced in a study of neurological immune-mediated disorders. A single record per CDR3 protein comes from TCRdb applying MiXCR to the 5' RACE reads. The table shows 55,000 to 70,000 distinct CDR3 sequences, with roughly 11% occurring only once. The sample taken for sequencing was PBMCs. These receptors all stem from a man aged 55 to 70 in good health.

This clonotype was counted many times. This chain joins TRBV7-2 and TRBJ2-3; no definite D call. Germline lookup yields CDR1 SGHTA and CDR2 FQGNSA. The CDR3 has 14 residues. V lost 2 bases to trimming and J lost 2 bases, with 8 bases between them. CDR3 DNA sequence: TGTGCCAGCAGCTTAAATGGGGTCACAGATACGCAGTATTTT. Protein: CASSLNGVTDTQYF.

This clonotype was observed many times. The chain combines TRBV29-1 with TRBJ1-1, with a possible D match to TRBD1 (5 bases). The germline CDR1 and CDR2 sequences are SQVTM and ANQGSEA. The CDR3 consists of 9 residues. V lost 7 bases, J lost 11 bases, and 11 bases lay in between. CDR3 protein: CSADEGAFF. The CDR3 DNA reads as TGCAGCGCTGACGAGGGGGCTTTCTTT.

This clonotype came up many times. The chain uses TRBV5-1 and TRBJ2-5, with 11 bases identical to TRBD2. The CDR3 totals 19 residues. CDR1 is SGHRS and CDR2 is YFSETQ in the germline V gene. V gave up 0 bases and J gave up 2 bases; unmatched junction bases: 12. CDR3 coding DNA: TGCGCCAGCAGCTTGGCCGGGGAGGCTAGCGGGGGGACACAAGAGACCCAGTACTTC. This translates into CASSLAGEASGGTQETQYF.

The chain employs TRBV5-1 and TRBJ2-1; 9 bases map to TRBD1. This CDR3 is built from 15 residues. Germline V gene data show CDR1 as SGHRS and CDR2 as YFSETQ. Trimming took 4 bases from V and 8 from J; bases not matched to a gene: 10. CDR3 sequence (DNA): TGCGCCAGCAGCCTCATGACAGGGGGTGGAGATGAGCAGTTCTTC. Amino acids: CASSLMTGGGDEQFF.

This clonotype was found many times. The genes are TRBV3-1 and TRBJ2-4, with TRBD1 identical over 7 bases. Germline values: CDR1 LGHDT, CDR2 YNNKEL (reference sequence). V shed 3 bases, J shed 3 bases, and the junction held 5 bases outside the gene matches. CDR3 length: 15 amino acids. CDR3 amino acids: CASSQRTGGKNIQYF. CDR3 coding DNA: TGTGCCAGCAGCCAGCGGACAGGCGGCAAAAACATTCAGTACTTC.

This clonotype was counted at least ten times. V usage is TRBV12-3 or TRBV12-4 and J usage is TRBJ2-1, with 8 positions matching TRBD1. The length of the CDR3 is 13 residues. V gave up 3 bases and J gave up 14 bases; unmatched junction bases: 9. As DNA, the CDR3 is TGTGCCAGCAGTTTTAGGACAGGGATCATGGAGTTCTTC. It codes for CASSFRTGIMEFF.

This clonotype occurred many times. Lacking the conserved final phenylalanine or tryptophan, this CDR3 likely reflects a read error. The DNA is omitted, as the CDR3 cannot be located on it reliably, and the CDR3 follows TCRdb's listing. The chain uses TRBV7-9 and TRBJ1-1. The CDR3 numbers 13 amino acids, ends counted. Germline values: CDR1 SEHNR, CDR2 FQNEAQ (reference sequence). The CDR3 reads CASSLASTPEGTI.

In this sample, this clonotype turned up many times. The V call is TRBV6-5, the J call TRBJ1-5, with D possibly being TRBD1 (6 bases). The length of the CDR3 is 18 residues. CDR1 and CDR2 from the germline V gene are MNHEY and SVGAGI. V lost 6 bases, J lost 0 bases, and 21 bases lay in between. The CDR3 DNA follows: TGTGCCAGCAGCCCCGAGGGGGACGGATTTTATAGCAATCAGCCCCAGCATTTT. It is translated as CASSPEGDGFYSNQPQHF.